This entry concerns a single T cell receptor (beta chain). The data originate from a study of blood T cell repertoires in COVID-19. Study information: T cells, B-cell-depleted T cells, or PBMCs supplied cDNA or gDNA.

Germline CDR1 MDHEN, CDR2 SYDVKM. This CDR3 is 14 amino acids long. V trimming: 6 bases; J trimming: 2 bases; junction bases outside the gene matches: 6. Clones were read by immunoSEQ multiplex PCR, and TCRdb kept only the in-frame ones, dropping some. Altogether around 300,000 clones are present, around 92% being singletons, with the ten largest covering 1.5% to 2%. Donors in Cohort 3 counted as recovered after two negative PCRs, clearance, or symptom resolution. This receptor was taken from a woman aged 55-69 years who had recovered from COVID-19. This chain uses TRBV28 with TRBJ2-7, with TRBD1 identical over 8 bases. Sample: PBMCs or T cells enriched from blood (not recorded which). CDR3 in DNA: TGTGCCAGCAGCTACCAGACAGGGGCCTACGAGCAGTACTTC. Amino acid sequence: CASSYQTGAYEQYF.